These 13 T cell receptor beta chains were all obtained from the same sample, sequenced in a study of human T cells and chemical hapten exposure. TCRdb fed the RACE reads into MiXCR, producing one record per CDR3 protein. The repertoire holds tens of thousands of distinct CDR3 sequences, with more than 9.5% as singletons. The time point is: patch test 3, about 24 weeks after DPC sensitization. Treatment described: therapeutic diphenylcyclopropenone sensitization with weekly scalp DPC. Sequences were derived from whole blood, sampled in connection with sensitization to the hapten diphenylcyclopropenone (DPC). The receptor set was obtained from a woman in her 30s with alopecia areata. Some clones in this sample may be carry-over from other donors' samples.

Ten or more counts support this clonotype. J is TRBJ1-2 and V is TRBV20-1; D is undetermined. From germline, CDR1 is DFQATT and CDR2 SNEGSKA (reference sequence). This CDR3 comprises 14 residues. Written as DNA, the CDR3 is TGCAGAGTGACCGAGAACAGCTTATTCTATGGCTACACCTTC. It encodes CRVTENSLFYGYTF.

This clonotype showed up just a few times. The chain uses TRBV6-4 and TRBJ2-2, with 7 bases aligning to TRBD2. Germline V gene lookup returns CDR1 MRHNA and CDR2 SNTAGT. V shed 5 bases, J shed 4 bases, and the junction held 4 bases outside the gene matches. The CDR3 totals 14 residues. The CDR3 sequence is CASSYQRGTGELFF. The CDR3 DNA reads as TGTGCCAGCAGTTACCAGCGGGGCACCGGGGAGCTGTTTTTT.

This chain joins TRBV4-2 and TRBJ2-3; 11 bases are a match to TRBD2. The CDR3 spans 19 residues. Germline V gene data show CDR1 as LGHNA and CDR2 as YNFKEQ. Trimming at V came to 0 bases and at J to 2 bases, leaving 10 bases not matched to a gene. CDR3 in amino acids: CASSQEVIAGGLVTDTQYF. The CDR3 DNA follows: TGTGCCAGCAGCCAAGAAGTGATAGCGGGGGGGCTCGTCACAGATACGCAGTATTTT.

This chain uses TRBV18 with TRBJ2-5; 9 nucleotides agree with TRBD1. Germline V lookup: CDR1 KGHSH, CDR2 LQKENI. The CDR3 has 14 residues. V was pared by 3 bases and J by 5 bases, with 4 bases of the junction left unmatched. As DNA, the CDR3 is TGTGCCAGCTCACCGAGACAGGGGGTGGAGACCCAGTACTTC. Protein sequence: CASSPRQGVETQYF.

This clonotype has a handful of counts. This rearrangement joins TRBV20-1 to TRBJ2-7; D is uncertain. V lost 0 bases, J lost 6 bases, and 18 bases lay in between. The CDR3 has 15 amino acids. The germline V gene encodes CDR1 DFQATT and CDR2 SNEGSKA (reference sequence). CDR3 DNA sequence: TGCAGTGCTAGAGATCTGGTTACCTCCCGGTTCGAGCAGTACTTC. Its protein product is CSARDLVTSRFEQYF.

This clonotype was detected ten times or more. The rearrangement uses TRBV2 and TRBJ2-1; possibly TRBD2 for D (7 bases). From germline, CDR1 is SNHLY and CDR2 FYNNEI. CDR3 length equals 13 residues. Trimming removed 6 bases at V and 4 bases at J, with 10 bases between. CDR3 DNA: TGTGCCAGCAGCGGGGGGCTTTACAATGAGCAGTTCTTC. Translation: CASSGGLYNEQFF.

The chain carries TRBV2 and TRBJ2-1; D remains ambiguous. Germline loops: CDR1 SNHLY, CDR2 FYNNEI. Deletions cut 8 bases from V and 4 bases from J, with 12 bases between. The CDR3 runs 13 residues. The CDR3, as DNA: TGTGCCAGCTCTGGCGAGAATTACAATGAGCAGTTCTTC. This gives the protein CASSGENYNEQFF.

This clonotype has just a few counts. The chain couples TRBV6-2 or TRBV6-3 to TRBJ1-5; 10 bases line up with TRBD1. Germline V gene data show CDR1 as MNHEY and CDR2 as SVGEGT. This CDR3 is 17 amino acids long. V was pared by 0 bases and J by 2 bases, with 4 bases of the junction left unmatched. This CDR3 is CASSYSTGGHGNQPQHF. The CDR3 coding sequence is TGTGCCAGCAGTTACTCGACAGGGGGCCACGGCAATCAGCCCCAGCATTTT.

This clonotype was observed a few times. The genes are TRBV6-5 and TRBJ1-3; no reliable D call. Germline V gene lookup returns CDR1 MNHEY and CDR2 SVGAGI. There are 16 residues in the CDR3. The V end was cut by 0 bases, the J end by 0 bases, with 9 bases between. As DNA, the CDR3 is TGTGCCAGCAGTTACTCGATAAGTGGCTCTGGAAACACCATATATTTT. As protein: CASSYSISGSGNTIYF.

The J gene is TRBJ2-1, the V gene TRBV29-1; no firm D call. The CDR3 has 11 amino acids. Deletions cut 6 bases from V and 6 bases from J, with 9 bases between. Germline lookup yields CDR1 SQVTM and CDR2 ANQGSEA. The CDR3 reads CSVALVNEQFF. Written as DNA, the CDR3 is TGCAGCGTCGCCCTTGTCAATGAGCAGTTCTTC.

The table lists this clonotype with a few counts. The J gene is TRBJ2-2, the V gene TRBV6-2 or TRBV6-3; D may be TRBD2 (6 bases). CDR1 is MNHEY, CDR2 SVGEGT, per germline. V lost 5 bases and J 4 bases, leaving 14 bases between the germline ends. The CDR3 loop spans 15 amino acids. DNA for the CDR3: TGTGCCAGCAGTACGCGGGACTCATCCACCGGGGAGCTGTTTTTT. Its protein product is CASSTRDSSTGELFF.

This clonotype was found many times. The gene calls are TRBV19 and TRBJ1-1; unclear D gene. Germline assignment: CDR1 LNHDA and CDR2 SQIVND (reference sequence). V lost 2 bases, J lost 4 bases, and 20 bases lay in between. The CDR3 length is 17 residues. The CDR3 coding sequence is TGTGCCAGTAGTATACGGCCCCGGCCAGAAGTAGGCACTGAAGCTTTCTTT. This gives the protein CASSIRPRPEVGTEAFF.

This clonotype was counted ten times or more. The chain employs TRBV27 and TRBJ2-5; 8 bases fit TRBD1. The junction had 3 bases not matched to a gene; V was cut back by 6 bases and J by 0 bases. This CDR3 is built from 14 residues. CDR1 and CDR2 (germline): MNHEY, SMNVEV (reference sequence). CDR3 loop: CASRRQGHQETQYF. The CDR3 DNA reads TGTGCCAGCAGGAGACAGGGGCACCAAGAGACCCAGTACTTC.